This T cell receptor beta chain is from a study of immune heterogeneity within non-small cell lung tumors. The germline V gene encodes CDR1 GTSNPN and CDR2 SVGIG (reference sequence). This CDR3 is 13 amino acids long. Trimming stripped 5 bases from V and 1 base from J, with 8 bases between. Per sample, 600 ng of bulk tumor genomic DNA was the template used. Surgeons took several biopsies per primary tumor, spaced far apart, during surgery. These patients got curative surgery after being newly diagnosed with untreated non-small cell lung cancer. Amplifying TCR beta CDR3 involved multiplex PCR carried out with 32 V and 13 J primers. TCRdb recomputed calls from the multiplex PCR reads with MiXCR, one row per CDR3 protein. The sample has 30,000 to 40,000 distinct CDR3 sequences, less than 35% seen once; the top ten hold about 4%.

J is TRBJ2-2 and V is TRBV30, with D perhaps matching TRBD1 (5 bases). The sequence was obtained from a man in his forties with non-small cell lung cancer. Material for sequencing was lung tumor tissue. As DNA, the CDR3 is TGTGCCTGGGAGACAGTGAACACCGGGGAGCTGTTTTTT. Its protein is CAWETVNTGELFF.